This is a list of T cell receptor beta chains from one sample in a study of T cells of healthy individuals. TCRdb reanalysed the 5' RACE reads using MiXCR and keeps one entry per CDR3 protein. The sample has some 82,000 distinct CDR3 sequences; approximately 4.7% are singletons. The source is a female donor in good health. Each CDR3 is given with its conserved first and last residue. Each record gives: CDR3 DNA, CDR3 protein, D gene, clone size, J gene, V gene. D genes are given only for firm matches. Only part of the rows carry a size: once, few, many, or a class if the clone is expanded.

TGTGCCAGCAGCTTTTCGACAGTAAAACCCTACGAGCAGTACTTC	CASSFSTVKPYEQYF	-	-	TRBJ2-7	TRBV7-2
TGTGCCAGCAGCTCGCCTAGAATTCGTATCTACAATGAGCAGTTCTTC	CASSSPRIRIYNEQFF	-	few	TRBJ2-1	TRBV11-2
TGTGCCAGCAGTTCGGACAGGGCGGGCGGGGAGCTGTTTTTT	CASSSDRAGGELFF	TRBD1	many	TRBJ2-2	TRBV12-3/TRBV12-4
TGTGCCAGCAGCACAAAAGGGTCGGGACTAGCGGGACTGAGCTCCTACAATGAGCAGTTCTTC	CASSTKGSGLAGLSSYNEQFF	TRBD2	many	TRBJ2-1	TRBV7-9
TGCAGTGCTAGAAGGACAGGGATTACTAATGAAAAACTGTTTTTT	CSARRTGITNEKLFF	TRBD1	many	TRBJ1-4	TRBV20-1
TGTGCCAGCAGCTTAGGAGCCGGGACCACGGGCTTC	CASSLGAGTTGF	-	-	TRBJ2-5	TRBV7-9
TGCGCCAGCAGCCCCCGGACAGGGTTATCCATGAACACTGAAGCTTTCTTT	CASSPRTGLSMNTEAFF	TRBD1	few	TRBJ1-1	TRBV4-1
TGCGCCAGCAGCCAAGATCCGAGAAATACGCAGTATTTT	CASSQDPRNTQYF	-	many	TRBJ2-3	TRBV4-1
TGCAGCGTTTTACGAGGGGGGGGTGACGCTGAAGCTTTCTTT	CSVLRGGGDAEAFF	-	-	TRBJ1-1	TRBV29-1
TGTGCCATCAGTGAGTTGGGGCAAGGCTACGAGCAGTACTTC	CAISELGQGYEQYF	-	few	TRBJ2-7	TRBV6-1
TGTGCCAGCACCCTCAGGGGAAGGGGGAACTATGGCTACACCTTC	CASTLRGRGNYGYTF	-	-	TRBJ1-2	TRBV2
TGCAGTGCTAGAGACGTGCCCCACCCCAATGGCTACACCTTC	CSARDVPHPNGYTF	-	many	TRBJ1-2	TRBV20-1
TGCGCCAGCAGCCAGAAGGGACAGCCAACTAATGAAAAACTGTTTTTT	CASSQKGQPTNEKLFF	TRBD1	few	TRBJ1-4	TRBV4-1
TGTGCTAGTTCTTCTTTCGGCCCGGAGACCCAGTACTTC	CASSSFGPETQYF	-	-	TRBJ2-5	TRBV12-5
TGTGCCATCAGAGCGGACTCCGCATATGGCTACACCTTC	CAIRADSAYGYTF	-	-	TRBJ1-2	TRBV10-3
TGTGCCAGCAGCCCCCCCGGACTAGCGAACTACAATGAGCAGTTCTTC	CASSPPGLANYNEQFF	TRBD2	many	TRBJ2-1	TRBV6-2/TRBV6-3
TGCAGCACACAGGCCCTGACGATAGTAGGGGAGACCCAGTACTTC	CSTQALTIVGETQYF	-	few	TRBJ2-5	TRBV29-1
TGCAGCGGGGGGACTGAAGCTTTCTTT	CSGGTEAFF	-	many	TRBJ1-1	TRBV29-1
TGTGCCAGCAGCTTTGCGGGAGCGGGGACCGGGGAGCTGTTTTTT	CASSFAGAGTGELFF	TRBD2	many	TRBJ2-2	TRBV7-9
TGCGCCAGCAGCCAGGACACAGACACTGGAAACACCATATATTTT	CASSQDTDTGNTIYF	-	-	TRBJ1-3	TRBV4-1
TGTGCCAGCACCCAGAGTGTGGATACGCAGTATTTT	CASTQSVDTQYF	-	many	TRBJ2-3	TRBV12-3/TRBV12-4
TGTGCCAGCAGCCAAGTGGCCGGGGGACTAGACTTTAATGAGCAGTTCTTC	CASSQVAGGLDFNEQFF	TRBD2	-	TRBJ2-1	TRBV4-2
TGTGCCAGCAGTTTAGTCAGGGGGTACGAGCAGTACTTC	CASSLVRGYEQYF	TRBD1	many	TRBJ2-7	TRBV28
TGTGCCACTAGGGGGGAGTCTTTGGATGAGCAGTTCTTC	CATRGESLDEQFF	-	many	TRBJ2-1	TRBV10-3
TGTGCCTGGAGTGGATTCGCAACTAATGAAAAACTGTTTTTT	CAWSGFATNEKLFF	-	many	TRBJ1-4	TRBV30
TGTGCCAGCAGTGAAGCGCGGACTATCTCAGGCTTCACCTTC	CASSEARTISGFTF	-	many	TRBJ1-2	TRBV2
TGTGCCACCAGTAAGAGTGCACAGGGAAGGGAGCTGTTTTTT	CATSKSAQGRELFF	-	-	TRBJ2-2	TRBV24-1
TGTGCCAGCAGTCACGAGGCGTACCCTGGAAACACCATATATTTT	CASSHEAYPGNTIYF	-	few	TRBJ1-3	TRBV6-2/TRBV6-3
TGCAGTGCTAGAAACCCTTGGGGGTCCTACAATGAGCAGTTCTTC	CSARNPWGSYNEQFF	-	-	TRBJ2-1	TRBV20-1
TGTGCCAGCAACCGACCGGGACTAGCGGACGACTACAATGAGCAGTTCTTC	CASNRPGLADDYNEQFF	TRBD2	many	TRBJ2-1	TRBV28
TGTGCCAGCAGCCACCTCCGGGACAGGGACTACGAGCAGTACTTC	CASSHLRDRDYEQYF	TRBD1	many	TRBJ2-7	TRBV7-9
TGTGCCAGCAGTCCCGGAAGCGCTAATGAAAAACTGTTTTTT	CASSPGSANEKLFF	-	-	TRBJ1-4	TRBV2
TGCGCCAGCAGCCCACTGGACAGGTCCTACGAGCAGTACTTC	CASSPLDRSYEQYF	TRBD1	many	TRBJ2-7	TRBV5-1
TGTGCCGGCCGGGAGACTGGGGCCAACGTCCTGACTTTC	CAGRETGANVLTF	-	few	TRBJ2-6	TRBV28
TGCAGCGTTGGGGGCAGGGACACTGAAGCTTTCTTT	CSVGGRDTEAFF	-	many	TRBJ1-1	TRBV29-1
TGCGCCAGCAGCTTGGAACAGGGGAAACTGTTTTTT	CASSLEQGKLFF	TRBD1	many	TRBJ1-4	TRBV5-1
TGTGCCATCAGCGACAACCAGGGAAACACCATATATTTT	CAISDNQGNTIYF	-	few	TRBJ1-3	TRBV10-3
TGTGCCTCCTCCCCCGCGGGAGGGAGCACAGATACGCAGTATTTT	CASSPAGGSTDTQYF	TRBD2	-	TRBJ2-3	TRBV10-3
TGTGCCAGCAGTTCAGTCAGGGGCTACACCTTC	CASSSVRGYTF	-	many	TRBJ1-2	TRBV2
TGTGCCAGCAGTGAATATCGACGGGCGGATGGCTACACCTTC	CASSEYRRADGYTF	-	-	TRBJ1-2	TRBV2
TGTGCCAGCAGCTTAACGGGACAGGGATCCTACGAGCAGTACTTC	CASSLTGQGSYEQYF	TRBD1	many	TRBJ2-7	TRBV7-2
TGTGCCAGCAGTTGGACAGGGGGTTGGGGGCAAGAGACCCAGTACTTC	CASSWTGGWGQETQYF	TRBD1	many	TRBJ2-5	TRBV12-3/TRBV12-4
TGTGCCAGCAGTTACTTCTCCGGGACTCTAATAAGCGAAAAACTGTTTTTT	CASSYFSGTLISEKLFF	-	-	TRBJ1-4	TRBV12-3/TRBV12-4
TGTGCCAGTAGTGCCACAGGGGCGAACAATGAGCAGTTCTTC	CASSATGANNEQFF	TRBD1	few	TRBJ2-1	TRBV19
TGCAGTGCTAGCACCCGAGCAACTAGAACCTTC	CSASTRATRTF	-	many	TRBJ1-2	TRBV20-1
TGTGCCAGCTCGGTGGGACAGGTCACCGGGGAGCTGTTTTTT	CASSVGQVTGELFF	TRBD1	many	TRBJ2-2	TRBV18
TGTGCCAGCAGCCAAGAGGCGGCCCAGTTTTCCGGGGAGCTGTTTTTT	CASSQEAAQFSGELFF	-	many	TRBJ2-2	TRBV4-2
TGTGCCACCCTTAGTGGCGGGAGACTTGGGTACGAGCAGTACTTC	CATLSGGRLGYEQYF	TRBD2	few	TRBJ2-7	TRBV28
TGTGCCACCAGTGGAATCGGGAGGGCTTACAATGAGCAGTTCTTC	CATSGIGRAYNEQFF	TRBD2	many	TRBJ2-1	TRBV24-1
TGTGCCAGCAGCCACGGACCCGAAACCTACGAGCAGTACTTC	CASSHGPETYEQYF	-	many	TRBJ2-7	TRBV7-8
TGTGCCAGCAGCGTTAGTGGGGTCGGCACCGGGGAGCTGTTTTTT	CASSVSGVGTGELFF	-	many	TRBJ2-2	TRBV12-3/TRBV12-4
TGTGCCAGCAGCCGGCCGGGCAGGGGTCAAAGGACCCAGTACTTC	CASSRPGRGQRTQYF	-	many	TRBJ2-5	TRBV7-8
TGTGCCAGCAGTACCGGTGGGGGGAACACTGAAGCTTTCTTT	CASSTGGGNTEAFF	-	few	TRBJ1-1	TRBV6-2/TRBV6-3
TGTGCCAGCGGGGGCGTTGGATCTAACTATGGCTACACCTTC	CASGGVGSNYGYTF	-	-	TRBJ1-2	TRBV27
TGTGCCAGCAGCCAAGGGACAGGGCTCTTCTATGGCTACACCTTC	CASSQGTGLFYGYTF	TRBD1	-	TRBJ1-2	TRBV14